This T cell receptor beta chain was found in a study of shared clonotypes between healthy human individuals (TCRdb year 2020). About the full investigation: The cohort comprised two women and a few men aged 18 to 49 years. For each donor, CD4 naive and CD4 memory were each run on three plates, CD8 naive on two plates, and CD8 memory on one plate. To estimate repertoire size and how much clonotypes are shared between individuals, the study performed deep sequencing of blood TCR repertoires from five healthy adults. Libraries were prepared and TCR repertoires were sequenced by different laboratories using diverse techniques, in order to increase sequencing depth and limit assay-specific biases. Per donor, leukapheresis produced somewhere between about 0.94 and 9.5 billion PBMCs.

CD8 naive samples were CD45RO-negative cells positively selected for CCR7, giving a CD45RA+CCR7+ population that excluded TemRA cells. Healthy HIV-negative adults with no recently reported acute infections or vaccinations were included as donors. All donors were Caucasian adults living in Nashville, Tennessee, USA. After blood collection by leukapheresis, PBMCs were isolated using Ficoll-Histopaque density gradient centrifugation and then cryopreserved in the vapor phase of liquid nitrogen. Analytical flow cytometry was used to check the purity and quantity of every magnetically sorted T cell population. From each sorted fraction, genomic DNA was isolated and quantified by UV absorbance on a Nanodrop 2000c. Results and caveats for the whole study, not just this receptor: The genetic and exposure-history diversity represented was limited by the small number of donors. Across a few donors, approximately 5% of naive CD4, around 3.5% of naive CD8, about 2.3% of memory CD4, and around 0.4% of memory CD8 clonotypes were shared. Rarefaction of sorted-subset datasets indicated incomplete sequencing despite the large sequencing depth. Based on pairwise subsampling, the degree of clonotype sharing among donors was expected to be affected by sequencing depth. Only blood was sampled, and tissue TCR repertoires likely differ from those in blood. Compared with non-shared clonotypes, the clonotypes found in all four sorted-subset donors had higher generation probabilities. Naive subsets generally had larger estimated clonotype richness than memory subsets.

Using the deep immunoSEQ assay, multiplex PCR amplified TCR CDR3 regions from genomic DNA. Genomic DNA extracted from each cell subset was distributed evenly over all wells of several immunoSEQ 96-well plates, and each plate served as one replicate. For sorted subsets, each replicate PCR was loaded with 200 ng genomic DNA, equivalent to approximately 27,000 T cell genomes. Purified libraries were quantified with a Qubit 3.0 fluorometer, sized on a Bioanalyzer 2100, and re-quantified with the KAPA Library Quantification kit. Every immunoSEQ 96-well plate was sequenced on a separate single-read 150-cycle Illumina NextSeq 550 flow cell. Concerning the study's data processing: Because the immunoSEQ output held only junctional sequences and lacked quality scores, the filtering could not match the filtering applied to full-length reads. To assign V/J genes and CDR3, sequences were annotated against IMGT germline references using PyIR, a Python wrapper for IgBLAST v1.9. Reads were filtered out if the reads had weak V/J assignments (E-value above 1e-6), no CDR3, stop codons, out-of-frame junctions, or ambiguous translated residues. A V3J clonotype was defined by an identical inferred V gene, J gene, and CDR3 amino acid sequence. The percentage overlap between two repertoires was calculated by dividing the number of shared unique clonotypes by the size of the smaller repertoire. RTK rarefaction, the Chao1 estimator, and Recon v2.1 estimates of unobserved clonotypes were used to assess repertoire richness. Generation probabilities for all TCRbeta clonotypes obtained by the gDNA method from four donors were computed using OLGA. The source is immuneACCESS, and TCRdb retained only in-frame sequences with V and J called. Part of the clones is not carried over; for the studies checked, unresolved V genes explain less than half of this, and the remainder is unexplained. Clonal size and the V and J genes are those of that table, whereas D and trimming came from the DNA. The sample table contains about 820,000 clones; only one count was recorded for 80% to 95% of them. The ten largest clones add up to more than 20% of the sample.

For this clone: It has no known antigen specificity. No much larger clone is present one base from it, and per-base qualities are unavailable.

This TCR was recovered from a young man in good health. The sequenced sample was naive CD8+ T cells sorted from blood. The cell subset or site label, read with the paper, signifies: CD45RA+CCR7+.

For the CDR3, the sequence is CASSSGRSYEQYF. The nucleotides read TGTGCCAGCAGTTCCGGCAGGTCCTACGAGCAGTACTTC. The rearrangement joined TRBV6-5 to TRBJ2-7, with the D gene call left open. The junction carries 8 bases between V and J, which are trimmed by 4 bases and 1 base respectively. Taken from cysteine to phenylalanine, the CDR3 has 13 residues. The read is trimmed to its CDR3 DNA, 39 bases read in frame from base 1. In the germline V gene, CDR1 corresponds to MNHEY and CDR2 to SVGAGI.